This is a list of T cell receptor beta chains from one sample in a study of blood T cell repertoires in COVID-19. The assay was immunoSEQ multiplex PCR, and TCRdb's table has in-frame clones only and misses some. The data hold tens of thousands of clones, with approximately 92% observed a single time. The sample consisted of peripheral blood. These receptors were collected from a man older than 75 with acute or convalescent COVID-19. The CDR3 runs from the conserved cysteine through the conserved F or W. D genes are given only for firm matches. Not every row has a clone size; where given, it reads once, few, many or a size class.

clone size	V gene	D gene	J gene	CDR3 protein	CDR3 DNA
few	TRBV11-2	.	TRBJ2-7	CASSFVSTSSYEQYF	TGTGCCAGCAGCTTCGTGAGCACGAGCTCCTACGAGCAGTACTTC
.	TRBV19	TRBD1	TRBJ1-5	CASSLGTENSNQPQHF	TGTGCCAGTAGCCTCGGGACAGAGAATAGCAATCAGCCCCAGCATTTT
.	TRBV2	TRBD1	TRBJ2-7	CASTLTQDRVPYEQYF	TGTGCCAGCACCCTTACCCAGGACAGGGTTCCCTACGAGCAGTACTTC
once	TRBV28	.	TRBJ1-2	CASSLATTGRYGYTF	TGTGCCAGCAGTTTAGCTACCACAGGCCGATATGGCTACACCTTC
few	TRBV5-1	.	TRBJ1-6	CASSNNNSPLHF	TGCGCCAGCAGCAACAATAATTCACCCCTCCACTTT
.	TRBV3-1/TRBV3-2	TRBD1	TRBJ1-6	CASSQDRSGQIHF	TGTGCCAGCAGCCAAGATCGATCGGGACAGATCCACTTT
few	TRBV18	.	TRBJ1-1	CASSPREVRTNTEAFF	TGTGCCAGCTCACCACGGGAGGTAAGGACGAACACTGAAGCTTTCTTT
.	TRBV18	TRBD2	TRBJ2-3	CASSPIAGESTDTQYF	TGTGCCAGCTCACCGATAGCGGGAGAGAGCACAGATACGCAGTATTTT
once	TRBV9	.	TRBJ1-2	CASTKVVQGEGYTF	TGTGCCAGCACCAAGGTGGTGCAGGGCGAGGGCTACACCTTC
.	TRBV19	.	TRBJ2-3	CASSTSDTQYF	TGTGCCAGTAGTACCTCAGATACGCAGTATTTT
.	TRBV2	.	TRBJ1-5	CASNWMGTYSNQPQHF	TGTGCCAGCAACTGGATGGGCACCTATAGCAATCAGCCCCAGCATTTT
.	TRBV3-1/TRBV3-2	.	TRBJ1-3	CASSPDLPYLFGNTIYF	TGTGCCAGCAGCCCAGACCTACCTTACCTCTTTGGAAACACCATATATTTT
.	TRBV28	TRBD1	TRBJ2-5	CASSLRRARGETQYF	TGTGCCAGCAGCCTCCGACGGGCCAGGGGGGAGACCCAGTACTTC
.	TRBV19	TRBD1	TRBJ1-2	CASSAPGQWNYGYTF	TGTGCCAGTAGTGCTCCGGGACAGTGGAACTATGGCTACACCTTC
.	TRBV3-1/TRBV3-2	TRBD2	TRBJ2-2	CASSQRGGRARGELFF	TGTGCCAGCAGCCAAAGGGGCGGGAGGGCCAGAGGGGAGCTGTTTTTT
once	TRBV25-1	.	TRBJ1-5	CASVGGPNQPQHF	TGTGCCAGCGTAGGGGGACCCAATCAGCCCCAGCATTTT
.	TRBV6-5	.	TRBJ2-4	CASSYSRATKNIQYF	TGTGCCAGCAGTTACAGCAGGGCAACCAAAAACATTCAGTACTTC
.	TRBV10-2	.	TRBJ1-1	CASSGGDTEAFF	TGCGCCAGCAGTGGAGGCGACACTGAAGCTTTCTTT
.	TRBV5-1	TRBD1	TRBJ1-6	CASSLGVGTARTPLHF	TGCGCCAGCAGCTTGGGGGTAGGGACAGCTCGCACACCCCTCCACTTT
.	TRBV6-5	TRBD1	TRBJ2-1	CASITPQGAYNEQFF	TGTGCCAGCATCACACCACAGGGGGCCTACAATGAGCAGTTCTTC
.	TRBV29-1	TRBD1	TRBJ1-1	CSVERDRAFF	TGCAGCGTTGAGAGGGACAGAGCTTTCTTT
.	TRBV19	TRBD1	TRBJ1-4	CASSQGQGRSGEKLFF	TGTGCCAGTAGTCAGGGACAGGGAAGGTCCGGTGAAAAACTGTTTTTT
.	TRBV2	.	TRBJ1-5	CASSGGLGGAGQPQHF	TGTGCCAGCAGTGGAGGCTTGGGAGGGGCAGGGCAGCCCCAGCATTTT
.	TRBV7-2	.	TRBJ2-1	CASSSGTGYNEQFF	TGTGCCAGCAGCTCCGGGACTGGTTACAATGAGCAGTTCTTC
.	TRBV5-1	.	TRBJ1-6	CASSPDEGLNSPLHF	TGCGCCAGCAGCCCCGATGAGGGTTTAAATTCACCCCTCCACTTT
.	TRBV12-3/TRBV12-4	TRBD2	TRBJ2-1	CASKRGDNEQFF	TGTGCCAGCAAGCGGGGGGACAATGAGCAGTTCTTC
.	TRBV25-1	.	TRBJ1-3	CASSDTGSGNTIYF	TGTGCCAGCAGTGACACGGGGAGCGGAAACACCATATATTTT
.	TRBV27	TRBD1	TRBJ1-2	CASSFRVPGQGANYGYTF	TGTGCCAGCAGTTTTCGTGTACCGGGACAGGGAGCTAACTATGGCTACACCTTC
.	TRBV5-1	TRBD1	TRBJ1-4	CASSPGTAVITNEKLFF	TGCGCCAGCTCCCCAGGGACAGCCGTTATAACTAATGAAAAACTGTTTTTT
.	TRBV19	TRBD1	TRBJ1-5	CATGGGQPQHF	TGTGCTACAGGGGGAGGGCAGCCCCAGCATTTT
.	TRBV14	.	TRBJ2-1	CASSLTQGRGEQFF	TGTGCCAGCAGCCTTACCCAGGGAAGGGGTGAGCAGTTCTTC
.	TRBV27	TRBD1	TRBJ1-1	CASRKGGWTEAFF	TGTGCCAGCAGGAAAGGGGGCTGGACTGAAGCTTTCTTT
.	TRBV19	TRBD2	TRBJ2-5	CASRKTSGTGETQYF	TGTGCCAGTAGGAAGACTAGCGGGACGGGGGAGACCCAGTACTTC
.	TRBV11-2	TRBD1	TRBJ2-1	CASSSWTGVDEQFF	TGTGCCAGCAGCTCCTGGACAGGGGTTGATGAGCAGTTCTTC
.	TRBV18	.	TRBJ2-2	CASSLSGETGELFF	TGTGCCAGCTCATTATCAGGGGAGACCGGGGAGCTGTTTTTT
few	TRBV5-8	TRBD1	TRBJ2-5	CASSFSRTGGKTQYF	TGTGCCAGCAGCTTTAGCAGGACAGGGGGGAAGACCCAGTACTTC
.	TRBV19	.	TRBJ2-2	CASTVAAAGELFF	TGTGCCAGTACTGTCGCGGCCGCCGGGGAGCTGTTTTTT
.	TRBV6-5	.	TRBJ2-7	CASSVLEGGSYEQYF	TGTGCCAGCAGCGTCCTGGAGGGCGGTTCCTACGAGCAGTACTTC
once	TRBV18	.	TRBJ2-5	CASSPAALQETQYF	TGTGCCAGCTCACCAGCAGCGCTGCAAGAGACCCAGTACTTC
.	TRBV7-9	.	TRBJ1-1	CASSLVGGPRAEAFF	TGTGCCAGCAGCTTAGTTGGCGGTCCGAGGGCTGAAGCTTTCTTT
.	TRBV6-5	.	TRBJ1-1	CASSLGKGGFVTEAFF	TGTGCCAGCAGTTTAGGGAAGGGCGGGTTTGTCACTGAAGCTTTCTTT
.	TRBV30	TRBD1	TRBJ2-4	CAWSVWAGGSGAKNIQYF	TGTGCCTGGAGTGTATGGGCAGGGGGAAGTGGAGCCAAAAACATTCAGTACTTC
.	TRBV10-3	TRBD2	TRBJ2-1	CAISDQTSGSLNEQFF	TGTGCCATCAGTGATCAGACTAGCGGGAGTCTCAATGAGCAGTTCTTC
.	TRBV19	.	TRBJ1-2	CASSPTWATNYGYTF	TGTGCCAGTAGCCCGACGTGGGCCACTAACTATGGCTACACCTTC
.	TRBV7-7	TRBD2	TRBJ2-1	CASSLVGGGPNEQFF	TGTGCTAGCAGCTTAGTTGGCGGGGGGCCTAATGAGCAGTTCTTC
.	TRBV4-1	.	TRBJ2-1	CASAEQGLDEQFF	TGCGCCAGCGCGGAACAGGGTCTGGATGAGCAGTTCTTC
.	TRBV2	.	TRBJ1-4	CASNQGNGEKLFF	TGTGCCAGCAATCAGGGAAATGGTGAAAAACTGTTTTTT
.	TRBV2	TRBD2	TRBJ2-3	CASSPAGLNTDTQYF	TGTGCCAGCAGTCCCGCGGGACTAAACACAGATACGCAGTATTTT
.	TRBV7-9	TRBD2	TRBJ2-1	CASSLAGGPNEQFF	TGTGCCAGCAGCTTAGCGGGAGGGCCGAATGAGCAGTTCTTC
once	TRBV9	TRBD1	TRBJ2-6	CASSSSTGWSGANVLTF	TGTGCCAGCAGCAGTTCGACAGGGTGGTCTGGGGCCAACGTCCTGACTTTC
.	TRBV19	TRBD1	TRBJ1-1	CASSIQGAYMNTEAFF	TGTGCCAGTAGTATACAGGGGGCCTATATGAACACTGAAGCTTTCTTT
.	TRBV7-9	.	TRBJ1-1	CASREQGGATEAFF	TGTGCCAGCAGGGAGCAGGGAGGGGCCACTGAAGCTTTCTTT
.	TRBV7-9	.	TRBJ2-7	CASSLDGSGYEQYF	TGTGCCAGCAGCTTAGATGGTAGCGGCTACGAGCAGTACTTC
few	TRBV29-1	.	TRBJ2-7	CSAAQGLAYEQYF	TGCAGCGCCGCCCAGGGGCTGGCCTACGAGCAGTACTTC
.	TRBV6-5	.	TRBJ2-7	CASSQGWGEQYF	TGTGCCAGCTCCCAGGGGTGGGGAGAGCAGTACTTC
.	TRBV19	.	TRBJ1-2	CASSNRLTENYGYTF	TGTGCCAGTAGTAACAGATTGACCGAGAACTATGGCTACACCTTC